The sequence of this T cell receptor (beta chain) was determined in a study of radiation and T cells in renal cell carcinoma. Sequencing was performed with immunoSEQ multiplex PCR; in TCRdb, only in-frame clones are kept and a portion is missing. Among tens of thousands of clones listed, 85% were seen once. Trimming cost V 6 bases and J 4 bases, with 14 bases left between them. The V gene's germline CDR1 is MNHEY and CDR2 SVGAGI. CDR3 size: 14 residues. Noted time point: blood 4 weeks post-SBRT, at nephrectomy. Treatment noted: 15 Gy SBRT to primary tumor, nephrectomy 4 weeks later. This receptor was taken from a man aged 45-60 years with renal cell carcinoma. This specimen was blood, taken from a patient whose treatment included radiotherapy and nephrectomy. The chain has TRBV6-5 and TRBJ2-3, with D unclear. CDR3 DNA: TGTGCCAGCAGCCCCCGTTCGTCGGCAGATACGCAGTATTTT. This codes for CASSPRSSADTQYF.